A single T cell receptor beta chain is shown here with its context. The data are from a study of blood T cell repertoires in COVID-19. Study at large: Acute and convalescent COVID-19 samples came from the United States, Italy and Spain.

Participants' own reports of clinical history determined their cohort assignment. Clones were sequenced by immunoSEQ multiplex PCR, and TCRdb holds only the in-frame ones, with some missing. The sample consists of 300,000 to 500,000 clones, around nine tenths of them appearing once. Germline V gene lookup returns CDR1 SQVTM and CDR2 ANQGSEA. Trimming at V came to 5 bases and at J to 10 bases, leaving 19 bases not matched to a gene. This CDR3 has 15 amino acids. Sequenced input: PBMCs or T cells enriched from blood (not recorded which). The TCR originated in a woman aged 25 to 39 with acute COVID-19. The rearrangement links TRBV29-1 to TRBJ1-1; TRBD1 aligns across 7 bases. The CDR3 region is CSVPSAGGQALGAFF. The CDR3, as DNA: TGCAGCGTTCCCTCCGCGGGTGGACAGGCTCTGGGAGCTTTCTTT.